Presented here are 30 T cell receptor beta chains from one specimen sequenced in a study of technical replicates of blood from a handful of donors. Sequencing used immunoSEQ multiplex PCR; TCRdb keeps in-frame clones, though not all of them. The data hold some 93,000 clones, with roughly 96% observed a single time. Sequencing used T cells isolated from PBMCs. The receptors were sampled from a human donor in good health.

V usage is TRBV4-1 and J usage is TRBJ1-1, with 9 bases identical to TRBD1. Germline assignment: CDR1 MGHRA and CDR2 YSYEKL. The CDR3 loop spans 17 amino acids. Trimming took 0 bases from V and 1 from J; bases not matched to a gene: 6. Written as DNA, the CDR3 is TGCGCCAGCAGCCAAGATCTGGACAGGGGCCGGAACACTGAAGCTTTCTTT. Translated, it gives CASSQDLDRGRNTEAFF.

The chain carries TRBV11-2 and TRBJ1-3; 12 positions match TRBD1. Germline loops: CDR1 SGHAT, CDR2 FQNNGV. The J segment lost 0 bases and the V segment lost 5 bases, leaving 2 bases of the junction unmatched. This CDR3 comprises 16 residues. CDR3 sequence reads: CASSLGQGASGNTIYF. The CDR3 bases are TGTGCCAGCAGCCTGGGACAGGGGGCCTCTGGAAACACCATATATTTT.

The genes are TRBV7-9 and TRBJ2-5; TRBD2 aligns across 8 bases. Looked up from germline, CDR1 is SEHNR and CDR2 is FQNEAQ (reference sequence). The CDR3 spans 16 residues. J gave up 1 base and V 5 bases, and 9 bases lay outside the gene matches. CDR3 nucleotide sequence: TGTGCCAGCAGCAGTCGTCCTAGCGGGTTCCAAGAGACCCAGTACTTC. The encoded protein is CASSSRPSGFQETQYF.

This clone was observed a few times. The gene calls are TRBV28 and TRBJ1-1; weak D call: TRBD1 (6 bases). Trimming stripped 8 bases from V and 2 bases from J, with 15 bases between. The CDR3 is 14 residues long. Germline values: CDR1 MDHEN, CDR2 SYDVKM. The CDR3 DNA is TGTGCCAGCCTTAGAGGGGGACGTAACACTGAAGCTTTCTTT. Protein product: CASLRGGRNTEAFF.

The V and J genes are TRBV28 and TRBJ1-1; D gene ambiguous. Germline loops: CDR1 MDHEN, CDR2 SYDVKM. The CDR3 has 11 residues. V lost 8 bases, J lost 8 bases, and 12 bases lay in between. CDR3 amino acids: CASCSGLEAFF. As DNA, the CDR3 is TGTGCCAGCTGTTCAGGACTGGAAGCTTTCTTT.

The rearrangement joins TRBV2 to TRBJ1-2; D perhaps matches TRBD1 (6 bases). Trimming shortened V by 1 base and J by 2 bases, and 14 bases separated the two germline ends. CDR1 SNHLY and CDR2 FYNNEI come from the germline V gene. The CDR3 loop spans 16 amino acids. The CDR3 sequence: CASSEGRGRGNYGYTF. DNA for the CDR3: TGTGCCAGCAGTGAAGGGAGGGGGAGGGGGAACTATGGCTACACCTTC.

This clone was seen only once. The chain recombines TRBV10-2 with TRBJ2-7; a weak D match, TRBD2 (6 bases). Germline V gene data show CDR1 as WSHSY and CDR2 as SAAADI. Trimming cost V 5 bases and J 2 bases, with 13 bases left between them. The CDR3 consists of 14 residues. Written as DNA, the CDR3 is TGCGCCAGCAGTATGGGACTGGGTACCTACGAGCAGTACTTC. Amino acids: CASSMGLGTYEQYF.

The chain uses TRBV4-1 and TRBJ2-7, with 9 nucleotides matching TRBD1. The trim removed 3 bases at V and 1 base at J, leaving 10 bases unmatched. CDR1 and CDR2 (germline): MGHRA, YSYEKL. The length of the CDR3 is 17 residues. The CDR3 DNA is TGCGCCAGCAGCCAGTCTTCCGGGACAGGGATTTCCTACGAGCAGTACTTC. It is translated as CASSQSSGTGISYEQYF.

This chain joins TRBV4-1 and TRBJ2-1, with TRBD2 matching over 7 bases. This CDR3 contains 16 residues. V lost 5 bases to trimming and J lost 0 bases; unmatched junction nucleotides: 7. Germline values: CDR1 MGHRA, CDR2 YSYEKL. The chain's CDR3 is CASSNLRTSSYNEQFF. The CDR3 nucleotides read TGCGCCAGCAGCAACCTCCGGACTAGCTCCTACAATGAGCAGTTCTTC.

V usage is TRBV11-2 and J usage is TRBJ2-3; 9 bases align to TRBD2. The CDR3 extends over 16 amino acids. V gave up 6 bases and J gave up 1 base; unmatched junction bases: 8. Per germline, CDR1 SGHAT and CDR2 FQNNGV. The CDR3 DNA reads TGTGCCAGCAGGACTGGGGCTAGCGGGGGCACAGATACGCAGTATTTT. Amino acids: CASRTGASGGTDTQYF.

The rearrangement uses TRBV10-3 and TRBJ2-1, with no clear D. V was trimmed by 6 bases and J by 6 bases, leaving 9 bases between them. CDR1 and CDR2 (germline): ENHRY, SYGVKD. The CDR3 length is 12 residues. CDR3: CAIRSQSNEQFF. The CDR3 bases are TGTGCCATCAGGTCTCAGTCCAATGAGCAGTTCTTC.

In its sample, this clone was seen a few times. The chain combines TRBV6-5 with TRBJ2-1; 10 bases match TRBD2. This CDR3 region has 15 residues. V lost 2 bases, J lost 8 bases, and 6 bases stayed unmatched. Germline V gene data show CDR1 as MNHEY and CDR2 as SVGAGI. CDR3 in amino acids: CASSYPSGSIDEQFF. The CDR3 DNA reads TGTGCCAGCAGTTACCCTAGCGGGAGCATCGATGAGCAGTTCTTC.

V gene TRBV5-1 combines with J gene TRBJ1-1, with TRBD1 as a possible D gene (6 bases). The CDR3 is 17 amino acids. V shed 1 base and J shed 0 bases, with 16 bases lying between them. Germline lookup yields CDR1 SGHRS and CDR2 YFSETQ. The CDR3 DNA sequence: TGCGCCAGCAGCTTGAAGGCACAGGGAATAATGAACACTGAAGCTTTCTTT. Protein product: CASSLKAQGIMNTEAFF. Variable domain in full (rest from reference TRBV5-1 and TRBJ1-1): KAGVTQTPRYLIKTRGQQVTLSCSPISGHRSVSWYQQTPGQGLQFLFEYFSETQRNKGNFPGRFSGRQFSNSRSEMNVSTLELGDSALYLCASSLKAQGIMNTEAFFGQGTRLTVV.

J is TRBJ2-7 and V is TRBV5-8; 7 bases fit TRBD1. CDR1 is SGHTS, CDR2 YDEGEE, per germline. The trim removed 4 bases at V and 2 bases at J, leaving 6 bases unmatched. This CDR3 has 14 amino acids. The CDR3 region has the DNA TGTGCCAGCAGCGAATCAGGGGGTGCCTACGAGCAGTACTTC. As protein: CASSESGGAYEQYF.

The chain links TRBV6-4 to TRBJ1-3; 8 positions match TRBD1. From germline, CDR1 is MRHNA and CDR2 SNTAGT. V was pared by 9 bases and J by 0 bases, with 4 bases of the junction left unmatched. The CDR3 sequence is 14 residues long. CDR3: CARPTGGSGNTIYF. For the CDR3, the DNA is TGTGCCAGGCCTACAGGGGGCTCTGGAAACACCATATATTTT.

The gene calls are TRBV4-1 and TRBJ2-1; maybe TRBD2 (5 bases). Trimming took 0 bases from V and 0 from J, leaving 12 bases between them. CDR1 is MGHRA, CDR2 YSYEKL, per germline. There are 17 residues in the CDR3. CDR3 DNA sequence: TGCGCCAGCAGCCAAGATCGCCAGCGGAGCTCCTACAATGAGCAGTTCTTC. It is translated as CASSQDRQRSSYNEQFF.

The gene calls are TRBV2 and TRBJ1-5; no firm D call. V was pared by 7 bases and J by 4 bases, with 14 bases between. Germline values: CDR1 SNHLY, CDR2 FYNNEI. The CDR3 has 14 residues. As DNA, the CDR3 is TGTGCCAGCACCCCCAGGAATAGGAATCAGCCCCAGCATTTT. Its translation: CASTPRNRNQPQHF.

J is TRBJ2-3 and V is TRBV19; no clear D. Trimming pared 4 bases from V and 1 base from J, leaving 6 bases between. The CDR3 extends over 13 amino acids. Germline CDR1 is LNHDA and CDR2 is SQIVND (reference sequence). The CDR3 DNA reads as TGTGCCAGTAGTACCTCTGGCACAGATACGCAGTATTTT. Residues: CASSTSGTDTQYF.

The rearrangement uses TRBV5-4 and TRBJ2-7; TRBD1 might be the D (5 bases). The germline V gene has CDR1 SGHNT and CDR2 YYREEE (reference sequence). The germline V and J ends were trimmed by 4 bases and 0 bases, with 14 bases remaining between them. The CDR3 has 15 residues. CDR3 nucleotides: TGTGCCAGCAGCACACAGGTGGCTAGCTCCTACGAGCAGTACTTC. It specifies CASSTQVASSYEQYF.

The gene calls are TRBV6-5 and TRBJ2-2, with a weak D call TRBD2 (6 bases). The CDR3 length is 13 residues. V was trimmed by 4 bases and J by 5 bases, leaving 8 bases between them. Germline loops: CDR1 MNHEY, CDR2 SVGAGI. Here the CDR3 DNA reads TGTGCCAGCAGTTTCGGGGGTACCGGGGAGCTGTTTTTT. Translation gives CASSFGGTGELFF.

V is TRBV19 and J is TRBJ2-3, with 7 bases lining up with TRBD1. Trimming at V came to 4 bases and at J to 4 bases, leaving 11 bases not matched to a gene. This CDR3 has 16 residues. Looked up from germline, CDR1 is LNHDA and CDR2 is SQIVND (reference sequence). The CDR3 loop reads CASSTWPGQNADTQYF. CDR3 nucleotide sequence: TGTGCCAGTAGTACGTGGCCGGGACAGAACGCAGATACGCAGTATTTT.

The chain joins TRBV7-8 to TRBJ1-6, with D possibly being TRBD1 (6 bases). Germline V CDR1 and CDR2: SGHVS, FQNEAQ. CDR3 length: 15 amino acids. V dropped 4 bases and J dropped 3 bases, with 10 bases sitting between them. The CDR3 DNA reads as TGTGCCAGCAGCTCCTGGACAGTCTATAATTCACCCCTCCACTTT. Its protein product is CASSSWTVYNSPLHF. The full variable domain, completed using reference TRBV7-8 and TRBJ1-6, is GAGVSQSPRYKVAKRGQDVALRCDPISGHVSLFWYQQALGQGPEFLTYFQNEAQLDKSGLPSDRFFAERPEGSVSTLKIQRTQQEDSAVYLCASSSWTVYNSPLHFGNGTRLTVT.

The V gene is TRBV7-9, the J gene TRBJ2-3; 7 positions agree with TRBD2. Germline V lookup: CDR1 SEHNR, CDR2 FQNEAQ (reference sequence). The junction had 12 bases not matched to a gene; V was cut back by 5 bases and J by 7 bases. The CDR3 totals 15 residues. CDR3 residues: CASSPVIAGPNTQYF. The DNA for the CDR3 is TGTGCCAGCAGCCCGGTAATAGCGGGCCCGAATACGCAGTATTTT.

The chain uses TRBV30 and TRBJ1-5; 8 positions match TRBD1. Trimming cost V 7 bases and J 6 bases; bases outside gene matches: 5. This CDR3 spans 12 amino acids. The germline gives CDR1 GTSNPN, CDR2 SVGIG (reference sequence). The CDR3 spells CASGTGRQPQHF. CDR3 in DNA: TGTGCCTCCGGGACAGGTCGTCAGCCCCAGCATTTT. The full variable domain, its missing parts supplied by reference TRBV30 and TRBJ1-5, is SQTIHQWPATLVQPVGSPLSLECTVEGTSNPNLYWYRQAAGRGLQLLFYSVGIGQISSEVPQNLSASRPQDRQFILSSKKLLLSDSGFYLCASGTGRQPQHFGDGTRLSIL.

This chain uses TRBV18 with TRBJ2-5; 9 positions match TRBD2. Germline V CDR1 and CDR2: KGHSH, LQKENI. The CDR3 sequence is 15 residues long. Trimming cost V 3 bases and J 5 bases; bases outside gene matches: 7. CDR3 loop: CASSPSGLARETQYF. The CDR3 region has the DNA TGTGCCAGCTCACCCTCGGGACTAGCCAGGGAGACCCAGTACTTC. Variable domain in full (rest from reference TRBV18 and TRBJ2-5): NAGVMQNPRHLVRRRGQEARLRCSPMKGHSHVYWYRQLPEEGLKFMVYLQKENIIDESGMPKERFSAEFPKEGPSILRIQQVVRGDSAAYFCASSPSGLARETQYFGPGTRLLVL.

This chain connects TRBV7-7 to TRBJ2-3, with 8 bases lining up with TRBD2. The CDR3 totals 15 residues. The V gene end was trimmed by 1 base and the J gene end by 2 bases; junction bases not matched to a gene: 2. The V gene's germline CDR1 is SSHAT and CDR2 FNYEAQ (reference sequence). The CDR3 DNA reads as TGTGCCAGCAGCTTAGGTAGCGGGGACACAGATACGCAGTATTTT. It encodes CASSLGSGDTDTQYF.

This chain joins TRBV30 and TRBJ2-2; perhaps TRBD1 as D (6 bases). V lost 2 bases and J lost 7, with 14 bases in between. Germline CDR1 reads GTSNPN; CDR2 reads SVGIG (reference sequence). This CDR3 region has 14 residues. CDR3 sequence reads: CAWSTGNSDGELFF. The DNA of the CDR3 is TGTGCCTGGAGTACAGGGAATTCAGACGGGGAGCTGTTTTTT.

The chain has TRBV4-2 and TRBJ2-7; weak D call: TRBD1 (5 bases). Trimming removed 0 bases from V and 3 bases from J, with 12 bases in between. The CDR3 is 15 amino acids. The germline V gene encodes CDR1 LGHNA and CDR2 YNFKEQ. The CDR3 loop is CASSQDGRANYEQYF. The CDR3 nucleotides read TGTGCCAGCAGCCAAGATGGCAGGGCTAACTACGAGCAGTACTTC.

The gene calls are TRBV6-1 and TRBJ2-7; TRBD1 agrees at 9 bases. The length of the CDR3 is 15 residues. CDR1 is MNHNS and CDR2 is SASEGT in the germline V gene. V was pared by 5 bases and J by 2 bases, with 7 bases of the junction left unmatched. CDR3 coding DNA: TGTGCCAGCAGTTCCGCCGGGACAGGGACCTACGAGCAGTACTTC. Amino acids: CASSSAGTGTYEQYF.

The rearrangement joins TRBV5-6 to TRBJ1-2; TRBD1 matches 9 bases. CDR1 SGHDT and CDR2 YYEEEE come from the germline V gene. CDR3 size: 14 residues. V lost 2 bases, J lost 4 bases, and 3 bases stayed unmatched. CDR3 in DNA: TGTGCCAGCAGCTTAGGGACAGGGCTCTATGGCTACACCTTC. Protein sequence: CASSLGTGLYGYTF.